This T cell receptor beta chain was sequenced for a study of T cells in Graves' hyperthyroidism and ophthalmopathy. The CDR3 runs to 16 residues. The V end was cut by 5 bases, the J end by 5 bases, with 18 bases between. It was RNA transcripts that yielded the amplified TCR beta CDR3 regions. RT-PCR in the first round (using the HTBI primer set) targeted the TCR CDR3. TCRdb reprocessed the multiplex PCR reads with MiXCR, giving one entry per CDR3 protein. The sample carries hundreds of thousands of distinct CDR3 sequences, approximately 20% recorded once. This clonotype occurred many times. Its specificity is not known. Patients aged 18 to 65 had newly diagnosed hyperthyroidism of under 2 months' duration. Diagnostic assessment was based on clinical symptoms, serum thyroxine and TRAb, thyroid ultrasound and orbital computed tomography. Study-wide results and limits: Median prediction lead before ophthalmopathy onset was 5 to 7 months with the model.

The receptor's source is a woman aged 18 to 35 with Graves' hyperthyroidism. Sequenced material: blood. The chain combines TRBV12-3 or TRBV12-4 with TRBJ2-2; D unresolved. The CDR3, as DNA: TGTGCCAGCAGTCTTCGACTGACTCCCCGTACCGGGGAGCTGTTTTTT. Protein product: CASSLRLTPRTGELFF.